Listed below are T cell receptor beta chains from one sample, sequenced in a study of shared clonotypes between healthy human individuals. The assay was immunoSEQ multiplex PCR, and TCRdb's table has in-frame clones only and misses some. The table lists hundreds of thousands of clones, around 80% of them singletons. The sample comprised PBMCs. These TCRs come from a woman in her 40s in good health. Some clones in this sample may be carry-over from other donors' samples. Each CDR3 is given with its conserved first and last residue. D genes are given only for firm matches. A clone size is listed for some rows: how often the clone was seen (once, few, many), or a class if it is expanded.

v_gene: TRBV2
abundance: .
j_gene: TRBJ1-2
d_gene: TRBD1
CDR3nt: TGTGCCAGCAGTATCGGGACAGGGGATGGCTACACCTTC
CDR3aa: CASSIGTGDGYTF

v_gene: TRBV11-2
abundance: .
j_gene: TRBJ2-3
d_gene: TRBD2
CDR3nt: TGTGCCAGCAGCTGGGTTGCGGGAGATCTCACAGATACGCAGTATTTT
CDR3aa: CASSWVAGDLTDTQYF

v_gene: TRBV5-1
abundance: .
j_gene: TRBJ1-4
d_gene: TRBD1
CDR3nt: TGCGCCAGCAGCTTGGCCGGACAGGTTAATGAAAAACTGTTTTTT
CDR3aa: CASSLAGQVNEKLFF

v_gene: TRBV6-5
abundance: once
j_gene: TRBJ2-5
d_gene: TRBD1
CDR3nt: TGTGCCAGCAGTCCCTCCCCGACAGGGTTGGAGACCCAGTACTTC
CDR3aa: CASSPSPTGLETQYF

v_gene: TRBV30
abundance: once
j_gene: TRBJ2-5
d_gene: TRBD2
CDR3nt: TGTGCCTGGAGCCAAGCGGGAGGGCCAGGAGAAGAGACCCAGTACTTC
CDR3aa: CAWSQAGGPGEETQYF

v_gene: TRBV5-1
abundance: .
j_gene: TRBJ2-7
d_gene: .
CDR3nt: TGCGCCAGCAGCTTGGTACCAGGTCGCTACGAGCAGTACTTC
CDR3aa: CASSLVPGRYEQYF

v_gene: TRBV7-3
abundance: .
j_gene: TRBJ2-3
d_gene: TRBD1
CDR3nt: TGTGCCAGCAGCTTAAGGGGGACAGGGGGCCCCACAGATACGCAGTATTTT
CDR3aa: CASSLRGTGGPTDTQYF

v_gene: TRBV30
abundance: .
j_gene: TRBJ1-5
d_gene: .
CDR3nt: TGTGCCTGGAGTCTCAATGCGGGCAATCAGCCCCAGCATTTT
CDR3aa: CAWSLNAGNQPQHF

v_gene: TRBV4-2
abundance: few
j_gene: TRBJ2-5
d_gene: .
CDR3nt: TGTGCCAGCAGCCAAGACGGGACCCCTCAAGAGACCCAGTACTTC
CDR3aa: CASSQDGTPQETQYF

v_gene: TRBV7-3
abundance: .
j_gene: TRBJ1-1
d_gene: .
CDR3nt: TGTGCCAGCAGCGCCCAGGGTGGGGGCACTGAAGCTTTCTTT
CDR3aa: CASSAQGGGTEAFF

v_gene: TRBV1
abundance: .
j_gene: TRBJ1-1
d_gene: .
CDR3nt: TGCACCAGCAGCCAAGAATCGGACCAAGGGACTGAAGCTTTCTTT
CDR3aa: CTSSQESDQGTEAFF

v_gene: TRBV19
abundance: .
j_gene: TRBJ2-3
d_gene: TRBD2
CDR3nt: TGTGCCAGTAGTCCCCTGACCCATCTAGCGGGAGGGCGGACAGATACGCAGTATTTT
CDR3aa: CASSPLTHLAGGRTDTQYF

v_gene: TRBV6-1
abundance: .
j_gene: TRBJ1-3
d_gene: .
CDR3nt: TGTGCCAGCCGGGGCGGTCCATACTCTGGAAACACCATATATTTT
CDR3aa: CASRGGPYSGNTIYF

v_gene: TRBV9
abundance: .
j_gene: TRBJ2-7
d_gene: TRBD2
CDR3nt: TGTGCCAGCAGCGTAGGGTTAGCGGGAGGCTACGAGCAGTACTTC
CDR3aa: CASSVGLAGGYEQYF

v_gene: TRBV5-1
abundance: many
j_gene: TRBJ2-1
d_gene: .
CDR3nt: TGCGCCAGCAGCTTCGACCAATACAATGAGCAGTTCTTC
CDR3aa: CASSFDQYNEQFF

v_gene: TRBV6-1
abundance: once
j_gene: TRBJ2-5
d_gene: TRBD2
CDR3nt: TGTGCCAGCAGATCTAGCGGACAAGAGACCCAGTACTTC
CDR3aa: CASRSSGQETQYF

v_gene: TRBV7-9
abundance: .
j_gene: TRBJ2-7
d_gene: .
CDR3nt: TGTGCCAGCAGCGTAAGTGGCGCTTACGAGCAGTACTTC
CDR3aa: CASSVSGAYEQYF

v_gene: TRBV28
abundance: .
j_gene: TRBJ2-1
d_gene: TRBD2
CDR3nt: TGTGCCAGCAGATCGGGGAGGGTATACAATGAGCAGTTCTTC
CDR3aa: CASRSGRVYNEQFF

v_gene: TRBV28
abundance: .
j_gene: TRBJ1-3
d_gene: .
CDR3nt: TGTGCCACCCATGAGAGACTCTCTGGAAACACCATATATTTT
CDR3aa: CATHERLSGNTIYF

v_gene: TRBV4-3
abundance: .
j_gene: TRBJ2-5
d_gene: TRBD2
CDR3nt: TGCGCCAGCAGCCAAGATCAAGGAGCGGGAGGCTCAAGAGCCCAGTACTTC
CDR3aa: CASSQDQGAGGSRAQYF

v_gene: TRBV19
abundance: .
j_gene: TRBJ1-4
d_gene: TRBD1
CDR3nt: TGTGCCAGCACCACAGGGGGTGCAACTAATGAAAAACTGTTTTTT
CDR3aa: CASTTGGATNEKLFF

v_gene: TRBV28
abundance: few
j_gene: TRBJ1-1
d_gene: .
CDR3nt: TGTGCCATCGCAGGTCCCATGAACACTGAAGCTTTCTTT
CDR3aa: CAIAGPMNTEAFF

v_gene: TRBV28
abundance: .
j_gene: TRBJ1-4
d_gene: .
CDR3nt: TGTGCCAGCAGTTTTTGGGAGTCAACTAATGAAAAACTGTTTTTT
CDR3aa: CASSFWESTNEKLFF

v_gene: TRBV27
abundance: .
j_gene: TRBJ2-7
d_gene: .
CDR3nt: TGTGCCAGCAGGGACAGTGAATGGTCCTACGAGCAGTACTTC
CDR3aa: CASRDSEWSYEQYF

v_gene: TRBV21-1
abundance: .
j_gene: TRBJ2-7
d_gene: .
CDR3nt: TGTGCCAGCAGCAAAGTTGGAGGGGGGGACTACGAGCAGTACTTC
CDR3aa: CASSKVGGGDYEQYF

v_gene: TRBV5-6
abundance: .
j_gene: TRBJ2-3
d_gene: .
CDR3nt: TGTGCCAGCAGCCCCGAAGGACTTGCCACAGATACGCAGTATTTT
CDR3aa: CASSPEGLATDTQYF

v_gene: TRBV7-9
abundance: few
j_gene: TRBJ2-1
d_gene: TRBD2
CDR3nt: TGTGCCAGCAGCTTAAGTGGGAGGGCCATGGTCTTC
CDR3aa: CASSLSGRAMVF

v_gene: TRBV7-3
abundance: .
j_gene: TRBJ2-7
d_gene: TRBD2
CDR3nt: TGTGCCAGCAGCCCGACGGGGACTAGCGCTACCTACGAGCAGTACTTC
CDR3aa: CASSPTGTSATYEQYF

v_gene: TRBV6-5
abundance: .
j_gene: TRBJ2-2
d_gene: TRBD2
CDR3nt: TGTGCCAGCAGTTTTTTAGCGGGAGGCGGGGAGCTGTTTTTT
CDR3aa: CASSFLAGGGELFF

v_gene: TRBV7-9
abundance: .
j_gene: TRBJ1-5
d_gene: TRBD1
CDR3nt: TGTGCCAGCAGCCCGACAGGGCATAGCAATCAGCCCCAGCATTTT
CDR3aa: CASSPTGHSNQPQHF

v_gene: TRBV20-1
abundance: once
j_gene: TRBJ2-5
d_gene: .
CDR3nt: TGCAGTGCTAGAGAAAAAGAGACCCAGTACTTC
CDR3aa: CSAREKETQYF

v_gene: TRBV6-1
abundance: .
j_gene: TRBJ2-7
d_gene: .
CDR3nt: TGTGCCAGCAGGGCGGGCACCTACGAGCAGTACTTC
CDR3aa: CASRAGTYEQYF

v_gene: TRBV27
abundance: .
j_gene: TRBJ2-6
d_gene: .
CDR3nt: TGTGCCAGCAGTTTTTCCTTCGGGGCCAACGTCCTGACTTTC
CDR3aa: CASSFSFGANVLTF

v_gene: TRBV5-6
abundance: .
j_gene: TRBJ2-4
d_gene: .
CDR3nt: TGTGCCAGCAGCGTTGTGGGAGGAGACATTCAGTACTTC
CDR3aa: CASSVVGGDIQYF

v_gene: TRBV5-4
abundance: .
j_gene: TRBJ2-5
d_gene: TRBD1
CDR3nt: TGTGCCAGCAGCCTTACCGGACAGGGCCAGGGGGAGACCCAGTACTTC
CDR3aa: CASSLTGQGQGETQYF

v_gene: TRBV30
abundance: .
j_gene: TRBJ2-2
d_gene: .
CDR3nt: TGTGCCTGGATTGACTACCGGAACACCGGGGAGCTGTTTTTT
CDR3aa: CAWIDYRNTGELFF

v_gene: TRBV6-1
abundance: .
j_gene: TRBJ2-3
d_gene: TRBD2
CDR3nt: TGTGCCAGCAGTGCCATAGCGGGGGGGGTAGATACGCAGTATTTT
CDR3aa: CASSAIAGGVDTQYF

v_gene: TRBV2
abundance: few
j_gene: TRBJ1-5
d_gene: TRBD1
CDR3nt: TGTGCCACCTCCCCCGGGACAGCTCTCAATCAGCCCCAGCATTTT
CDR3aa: CATSPGTALNQPQHF

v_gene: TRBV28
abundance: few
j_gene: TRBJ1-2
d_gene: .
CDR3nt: TGTGCCAGCAGTTTACGGCAGGCCCACTATGGCTACACCTTC
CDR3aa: CASSLRQAHYGYTF

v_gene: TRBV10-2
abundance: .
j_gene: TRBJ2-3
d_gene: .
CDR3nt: TGCGCCAGCAGTGAGTTAAAAAAGACTTACGCTAGCACAGATACGCAGTATTTT
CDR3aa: CASSELKKTYASTDTQYF

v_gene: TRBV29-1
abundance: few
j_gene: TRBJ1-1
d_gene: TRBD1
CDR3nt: TGCAGCGTTGAAGCCGGAGGGACAGCCACTGAAGCTTTCTTT
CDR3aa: CSVEAGGTATEAFF

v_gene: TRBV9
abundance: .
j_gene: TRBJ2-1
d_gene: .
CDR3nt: TGTGCCAGCAGCGTAGGAGTCAGCTACAATGAGCAGTTCTTC
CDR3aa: CASSVGVSYNEQFF

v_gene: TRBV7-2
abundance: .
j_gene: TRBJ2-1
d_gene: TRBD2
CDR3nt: TGTGCCAGCAGCCCCGGGACTAGCGGGAGTATCTTCAATGAGCAGTTCTTC
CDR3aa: CASSPGTSGSIFNEQFF

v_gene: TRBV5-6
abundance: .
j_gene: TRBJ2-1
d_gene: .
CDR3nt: TGTGCCAGCAGCTTGGGGCAGCCGGACCAGCCGGGACGCAATGAGCAGTTCTTC
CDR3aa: CASSLGQPDQPGRNEQFF

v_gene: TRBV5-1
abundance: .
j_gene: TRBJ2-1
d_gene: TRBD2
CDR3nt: TGCGCCAGCAGCTTCTCACTAGCGGGAGCGAACAATGAGCAGTTCTTC
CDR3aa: CASSFSLAGANNEQFF

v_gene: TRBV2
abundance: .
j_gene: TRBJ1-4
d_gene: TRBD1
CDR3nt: TGTGCCACCCAGGGGGTAGGGGAAAAACTGTTTTTT
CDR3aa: CATQGVGEKLFF

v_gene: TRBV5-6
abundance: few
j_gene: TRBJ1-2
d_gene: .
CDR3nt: TGTGCCAGCAGCTTGGAGGGACTGTCCTATGGCTACACCTTC
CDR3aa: CASSLEGLSYGYTF

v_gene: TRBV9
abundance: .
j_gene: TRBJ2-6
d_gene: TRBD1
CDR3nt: TGTGCCAGCAGCGGGGGCCGGGACAGGGTCATCTCTGGGGCCAACGTCCTGACTTTC
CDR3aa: CASSGGRDRVISGANVLTF

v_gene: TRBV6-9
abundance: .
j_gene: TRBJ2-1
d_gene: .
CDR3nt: TGTGCCAGCAGTTACGGAGGCTCACAGTTCTTC
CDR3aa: CASSYGGSQFF

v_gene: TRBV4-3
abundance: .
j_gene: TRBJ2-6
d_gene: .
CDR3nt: TGCGCCAGCAGCCAAGATCCGGCGATTAGCTCTGGGGCCAACGTCCTGACTTTC
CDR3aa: CASSQDPAISSGANVLTF

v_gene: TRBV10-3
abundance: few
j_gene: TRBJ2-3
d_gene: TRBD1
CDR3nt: TGTGCCATCAGTGGGTCCGAATACACAGGGGTAGGCGGTACAGATACGCAGTATTTT
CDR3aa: CAISGSEYTGVGGTDTQYF

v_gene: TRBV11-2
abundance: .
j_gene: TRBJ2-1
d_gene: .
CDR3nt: TGTGCCAGCAGCTTAGATTGGGGTGAGCAGTTCTTC
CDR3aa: CASSLDWGEQFF

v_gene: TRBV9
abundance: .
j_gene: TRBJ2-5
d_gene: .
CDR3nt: TGTGCCAGCAGCGTAGGGGCGGCTTACCAAGAGACCCAGTACTTC
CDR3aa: CASSVGAAYQETQYF

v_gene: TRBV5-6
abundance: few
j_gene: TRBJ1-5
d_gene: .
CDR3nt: TGTGCCAGCAGCCTCTGGAAACAGCCCCAGCATTTT
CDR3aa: CASSLWKQPQHF

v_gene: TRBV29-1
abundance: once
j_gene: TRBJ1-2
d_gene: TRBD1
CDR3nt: TGCAGCGTGCACCAGACAGGGGGCTATGGCTACACCTTC
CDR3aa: CSVHQTGGYGYTF